The entry below describes one TCR beta chain. This record belongs to a study of blood T cell repertoires in COVID-19. Study summary: In each case, the material was cDNA or gDNA derived from T cells, B-cell-depleted T cells, or PBMCs.

Data came from immunoSEQ multiplex PCR; TCRdb stores just in-frame clones and leaves some out. The data show 200,000 to 300,000 clones, with roughly 86% seen just once and more than 0.55% held by the top ten. Sequenced sample: peripheral blood. The source of this sequence is a human donor in a cohort sampled during active COVID-19.

The DNA of the CDR3 is TGTGCCAGCAGCCGAGACTCGGGTGGGAATGAGCAGTTCTTC. This translates into CASSRDSGGNEQFF. The chain uses TRBV7-3 and TRBJ2-1, with no clear D. Germline assignment: CDR1 SGHTA and CDR2 FQGTGA. The CDR3 is 14 residues long. Trimming cost V 5 bases and J 7 bases, with 15 bases left between them.